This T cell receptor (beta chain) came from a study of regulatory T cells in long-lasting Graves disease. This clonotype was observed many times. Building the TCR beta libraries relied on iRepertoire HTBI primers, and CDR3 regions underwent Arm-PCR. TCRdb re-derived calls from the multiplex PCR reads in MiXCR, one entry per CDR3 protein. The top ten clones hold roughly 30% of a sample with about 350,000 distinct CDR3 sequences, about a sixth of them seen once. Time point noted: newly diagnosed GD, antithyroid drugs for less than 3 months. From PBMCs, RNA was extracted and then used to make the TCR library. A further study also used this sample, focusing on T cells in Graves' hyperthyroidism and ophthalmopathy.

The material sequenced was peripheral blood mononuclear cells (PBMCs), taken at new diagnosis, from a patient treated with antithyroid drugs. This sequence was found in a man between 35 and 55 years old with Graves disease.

The CDR3 here is CASTPPRGTALGSPLHF. The CDR3 nucleotides read TGTGCCAGCACTCCCCCCCGAGGGACAGCCTTGGGTTCACCCCTCCACTTT. The rearrangement links TRBV28 to TRBJ1-6; 7 nucleotides match TRBD1. V shed 7 bases, J shed 9 bases, and the junction held 18 bases outside the gene matches. CDR3 length: 17 residues. The germline V gene has CDR1 MDHEN and CDR2 SYDVKM.